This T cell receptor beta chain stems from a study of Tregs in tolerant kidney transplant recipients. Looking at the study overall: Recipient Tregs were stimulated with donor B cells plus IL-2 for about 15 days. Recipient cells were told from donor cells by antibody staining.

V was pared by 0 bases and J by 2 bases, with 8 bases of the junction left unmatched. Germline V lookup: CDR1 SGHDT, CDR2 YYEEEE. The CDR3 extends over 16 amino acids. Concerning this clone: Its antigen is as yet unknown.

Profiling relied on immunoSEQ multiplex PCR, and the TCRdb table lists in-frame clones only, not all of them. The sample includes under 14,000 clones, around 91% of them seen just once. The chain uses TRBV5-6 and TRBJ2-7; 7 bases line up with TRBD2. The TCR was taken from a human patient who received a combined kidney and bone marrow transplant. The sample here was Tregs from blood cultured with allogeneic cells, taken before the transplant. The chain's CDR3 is CASSLDGAAGAYEQYF. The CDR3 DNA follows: TGTGCCAGCAGCTTGGATGGGGCTGCGGGGGCCTACGAGCAGTACTTC.